Listed below are T cell receptor beta chains from one sample, sequenced in a study of glioma-infiltrating T cells. TCRdb redid the calling of the multiplex PCR reads with MiXCR, one entry per CDR3 protein. The sample comprises 150,000 to 200,000 distinct CDR3 sequences, 32% of which are singletons, and just over 20% rests with the top ten. Sequencing used glioma tissue, nonneoplastic brain tissue, or PBMCs (not recorded which). These receptors all stem from a human donor with low-grade glioma or glioblastoma, undergoing nonglioma brain surgery, or in good health (not recorded which). The conserved cysteine and the conserved F or W are not part of the CDR3 here. The order of the fields is V gene, J gene, CDR3 protein.

>TRBV15|TRBJ2-1
ATSRDQVDEQF
>TRBV6-6|TRBJ1-4
ASSYSGQLNEKLF
>TRBV7-2|TRBJ2-1
ASSLSYLGGRRSYNEQF
>TRBV19|TRBJ2-7
ASSRTAGGATYEQY
>TRBV20-1|TRBJ1-6
SAPSLNSPLH
>TRBV6-6|TRBJ1-1
ASSSSRAESF
>TRBV4-2|TRBJ2-5
ASSQRGPQETQY
>TRBV7-7|TRBJ1-3
ASSPNAGSGNTIY
>TRBV4-1|TRBJ2-5
ASSQRPGQGQETQY
>TRBV4-1|TRBJ2-3
ASSQGTGSTDTKY
>TRBV19|TRBJ1-1
ASSLTGAVSRTEAF
>TRBV4-3|TRBJ2-3
ASSQDGVAGAITDTQY
>TRBV7-9|TRBJ2-7
ASSSTVAAPYEQY
>TRBV7-3|TRBJ2-1
ASSLGAVPGLAGRVWNEQF
>TRBV6-8|TRBJ2-1
ASSYERDSGGRSYNEQF
>TRBV28|TRBJ1-1
ASSQGKSIEAF
>TRBV6-1|TRBJ2-1
ASKPRTDNEQF
>TRBV20-1|TRBJ2-5
SAVPSGPGSAAQY